This TCR beta chain derives from a study of regulatory and conventional T cells in RAG deficiency. The study, taken as a whole, reports: Shannon entropy was markedly lower and Simpson indices higher in RAG-deficient patients than control T-cell subsets. In Omenn syndrome, sorted "Tregs" may be peripherally activated cells.

Genomic DNA came from blood conventional CD4+ T cells gated CD25-low CD127-high. TCRdb's copy holds only in-frame clones and misses some; the assay was immunoSEQ multiplex PCR. The data hold under 35,000 clones, with about three quarters observed a single time. With regard to this clone: Its antigen is undetermined.

Per germline, CDR1 SGHVS and CDR2 FQNEAQ. The CDR3 is 16 amino acids. Trimming at V came to 4 bases and at J to 2 bases, leaving 7 bases not matched to a gene. These data were likewise used in another study, on regulatory T cells. That report notes: Primers: 52 TRBV forward and 13 TRBJ reverse. Regulatory T cells showed the strongest V-J pair restriction and V/J gene skewing among patient repertoires.

The sequenced sample consisted of CD4+ effector T cells sorted from blood. The J gene is TRBJ1-4, the V gene TRBV7-8; 7 bases match TRBD1. This receptor was taken from a human donor in good health. The DNA for the CDR3 is TGTGCCAGCAGCTCGACAGGGAGGTCCACTAATGAAAAACTGTTTTTT. Its protein product is CASSSTGRSTNEKLFF.